The text below deals with one TCR beta chain. Profiling relied on immunoSEQ multiplex PCR, and the TCRdb table lists in-frame clones only, not all of them. This sample has fewer than 20,000 clones, with nearly 90% found just once. This sample stems from a study of blood T cell repertoires in COVID-19. Trimming removed 5 bases from V and 2 bases from J; junction bases left unmatched: 12. In germline, CDR1 is SEHNR, CDR2 FQNEAQ (reference sequence). This CDR3 has 17 amino acids. The TCR comes from a human donor in a cohort sampled during active COVID-19. Sequenced sample: peripheral blood. J is TRBJ2-7 and V is TRBV7-9; TRBD1 agrees at 10 bases. This CDR3 reads CASSPGWGQGKTYEQYF. The CDR3 DNA follows: TGTGCCAGCAGCCCTGGGTGGGGACAGGGGAAAACCTACGAGCAGTACTTC. Full variable domain (rest looked up from reference TRBV7-9 and TRBJ2-7): DTGVSQNPRHKITKRGQNVTFRCDPISEHNRLYWYRQTLGQGPEFLTYFQNEAQLEKSRLLSDRFSAERPKGSFSTLEIQRTEQGDSAMYLCASSPGWGQGKTYEQYFGPGTRLTVT.